These T cell receptor beta chains were read from a single sample in a study of shared clonotypes between healthy human individuals. Only in-frame clones appear in the TCRdb table, and some are missing; sequencing was by immunoSEQ multiplex PCR. The repertoire holds more than 1,200,000 clones, with about 98.5% as singletons. The specimen sequenced was naive CD4+ T cells sorted from blood. The origin of the receptors is a man younger than 45 in good health. Both conserved end residues are part of each CDR3. A D gene is named only where the DNA matches it firmly. Clone size is not always given. Where it is, it says once, few, many or a class for expanded clones.

j_call,d_call,clone_size,v_call,cdr3_nt,cdr3_aa
TRBJ2-1,.,.,TRBV10-1,TGCGCCAGCAGCGGCCACGGTGAGCAGTTCTTC,CASSGHGEQFF
TRBJ1-1,.,.,TRBV7-2,TGTGCCAGCAGCCTCGGGGGGGGGCGAGCAGCTTTCTTT,CASSLGGGRAAFF
TRBJ2-3,.,.,TRBV12-2,TGTGCAAGTCGCTTAGCGTGCTTGAGGACGCGAGAAGGGACAGATACGCAGTATTTT,CASRLACLRTREGTDTQYF
TRBJ2-7,TRBD2,.,TRBV6-5,TGTGCCAGCAGCCCGGGACTACCCAAAGGCTACGAGCAGTACTTC,CASSPGLPKGYEQYF
TRBJ1-1,TRBD1,.,TRBV7-6,TGTGCCAGCAGCGCCGACGACAGGGCGGGCGCTGAAGCTTTCTTT,CASSADDRAGAEAFF
TRBJ2-1,.,.,TRBV11-2,TGTGCCAGCAGCGTAACGAGGTATGAGCAGTTCTTC,CASSVTRYEQFF
TRBJ1-3,TRBD1,.,TRBV7-2,TGTGCCAGCAGCCCAACCCGGGACAGGAACCGGCGAGACACCATATATTTT,CASSPTRDRNRRDTIYF
TRBJ1-1,TRBD1,.,TRBV9,TGTGCCAGCAGCGTTGGGACAGGGGGCACTGAAGCTTTCTTT,CASSVGTGGTEAFF
TRBJ2-2,.,.,TRBV9,TGTGCCAGCAGCGGACCAGCCTTGGGCACCGGGGAGCTGTTTTTT,CASSGPALGTGELFF
TRBJ2-5,TRBD1,.,TRBV5-4,TGTGCCAGCAGCGGGACAGGGGGCGCGGGGTTCGAGACCCAGTACTTC,CASSGTGGAGFETQYF
TRBJ2-3,TRBD2,.,TRBV6-1,TGTGCCAGCAGTGCACTTAGCGGGGTTAGCACAGATACGCAGTATTTT,CASSALSGVSTDTQYF
TRBJ2-1,TRBD2,.,TRBV11-2,TGTGCCAGCCGATCGAGGCTAGCGGGAGGTCGGAATGAGCAGTTCTTC,CASRSRLAGGRNEQFF
TRBJ1-2,TRBD1,.,TRBV7-9,TGTGCCAGCAGCCTTAGGACAGGGCCCTATGGCTACACCTTC,CASSLRTGPYGYTF
TRBJ1-1,.,.,TRBV5-1,TGCGCCAGCAGCCCAGGGAACACTGAAGCTTTCTTT,CASSPGNTEAFF
TRBJ2-7,TRBD2,.,TRBV18,TGTGCCAGCTCACCACTGAAGACTAGCGGGATCTCCTACGAGCAGTACTTC,CASSPLKTSGISYEQYF
TRBJ2-7,.,.,TRBV4-1,TGCGCCAGCAGCCCAAGGGCAAAGACCTACGAGCAGTACTTC,CASSPRAKTYEQYF
TRBJ2-7,.,once,TRBV9,TGTGCCAGCAGTCGTCGGATCGGACAGACCTACGAGCAGTACTTC,CASSRRIGQTYEQYF
TRBJ1-5,.,.,TRBV5-8,TGTGCCAGCAGCTTGGACAGGGCCAATCAGCCCCAGCATTTT,CASSLDRANQPQHF
TRBJ2-4,TRBD1,.,TRBV5-1,TGCGCCAGCAGCGGGACAGGGGATGGCATTCAGTACTTC,CASSGTGDGIQYF
TRBJ2-3,.,.,TRBV28,TGTGCCAGCACCCCCCCGGGGGAGTGGGCAGATACGCAGTATTTT,CASTPPGEWADTQYF
TRBJ2-3,.,.,TRBV15,TGTGCCACCAGCAGAGAGGGGGCGGCTTGGGGGCCAGATACGCAGTATTTT,CATSREGAAWGPDTQYF
TRBJ2-4,TRBD2,.,TRBV11-2,TGTGCCAGCAGCCGCGGGACTAGCGGGAACATTCAGTACTTC,CASSRGTSGNIQYF
TRBJ2-1,TRBD2,.,TRBV5-6,TGTGCCAGCAGCCGGACTAGCGGGAGCCATGAGCAGTTCTTC,CASSRTSGSHEQFF
TRBJ2-2,.,.,TRBV12-5,TGTGCTAGTGGTTTGGTATTGGGGACCACCGGGGAGCTGTTTTTT,CASGLVLGTTGELFF
TRBJ1-1,TRBD1,.,TRBV29-1,TGCAGCGTTGATGAACAGGGGATCAACACTGAAGCTTTCTTT,CSVDEQGINTEAFF
TRBJ2-2,.,.,TRBV25-1,TGTGCCAGCAGTGTCATGTCCGGCGGGGAGCTGTTTTTT,CASSVMSGGELFF
TRBJ2-5,.,.,TRBV30,TGTGCCTGGTCAGACATGGAGACCCAGTACTTC,CAWSDMETQYF
TRBJ1-1,.,few,TRBV9,TGTGCCAGCAGCGTAGGCGGGAGGACTGAAGCTTTCTTT,CASSVGGRTEAFF
TRBJ2-4,.,.,TRBV23-1,TGCGCCAGCAGTCAATCTTTTCGGCATACTTCGAACATTCAGTACTTC,CASSQSFRHTSNIQYF
TRBJ2-7,.,.,TRBV18,TGTGCCAGCTCACTCCTAAATGACGAGCAGTACTTC,CASSLLNDEQYF
TRBJ1-3,.,.,TRBV5-1,TGCGCCAGCAGCCGTGTACAGGGTTTTTCTGGAAACACCATATATTTT,CASSRVQGFSGNTIYF
TRBJ2-2,.,.,TRBV10-3,TGTGCCATCAGTCAGGTGGGGCCTATGGGGACCGGGGAGCTGTTTTTT,CAISQVGPMGTGELFF
TRBJ2-7,.,.,TRBV5-1,TGCGCCAGCACCTCGAGAACCAGGACCTCCTACGAGCAGTACTTC,CASTSRTRTSYEQYF
TRBJ2-5,.,.,TRBV7-3,TGTGCCAGCAGCTTAGCGCCGCTAGCAGGACGCGGCCCAGAGACCCAGTACTTC,CASSLAPLAGRGPETQYF
TRBJ2-3,TRBD2,.,TRBV19,TGTGCCAGTAGTATCCGGGGGGGCACAGATACGCAGTATTTT,CASSIRGGTDTQYF
TRBJ2-1,.,.,TRBV7-9,TGTGCCAGCAGCCCCCGGGCCGAGGAGGAGCAGTTCTTC,CASSPRAEEEQFF
TRBJ1-4,TRBD1,.,TRBV10-3,TGTGCCACAAAGGGGGCGCCGGATGAAAAACTGTTTTTT,CATKGAPDEKLFF
TRBJ1-1,.,.,TRBV7-9,TGTGCCAGCAACCGGGGGACAAACACTGAAGCTTTCTTT,CASNRGTNTEAFF
TRBJ1-3,.,.,TRBV30,TGTGCCTGGAGTACTGTAAGGGGCTCTGGAAACACCATATATTTT,CAWSTVRGSGNTIYF
TRBJ1-4,.,.,TRBV7-6,TGTGCCAGCAGCATCCGAGGGTTTCGAGAAAAACTGTTTTTT,CASSIRGFREKLFF
TRBJ2-1,.,.,TRBV5-5,TGTGCCAGCAGCTTGGTAGTTGTGGCAGGGTCGCAGTTCTTC,CASSLVVVAGSQFF
TRBJ1-2,.,.,TRBV29-1,TGCAGCGTCAGCCGGGGACCAGGTGGCTACACCTTC,CSVSRGPGGYTF
TRBJ1-5,.,once,TRBV1,TGCACCAGCAGCCCGAAGGACAGAAATAATCAGCCCCAGCATTTT,CTSSPKDRNNQPQHF
TRBJ2-1,.,.,TRBV25-1,TGTGCCAGCAGTATTCTCCTCGGGAGTTCCTACAATGAGCAGTTCTTC,CASSILLGSSYNEQFF
TRBJ2-7,.,once,TRBV2,TGTGCCAGCAGTGAACTCTCGCGGGACTCCTACGAGCAGTACTTC,CASSELSRDSYEQYF
TRBJ1-2,.,.,TRBV14,TGTGCCAGCAGCCAAGGGGGCAGAGTAGTGAGCTATGGCTACACCTTC,CASSQGGRVVSYGYTF
TRBJ2-6,TRBD2,.,TRBV30,TGTGCCTGGAGCTGGTCACGCGGGAGGGCCGGACTAGCGGGAGGGCCTACTGGGGCCAACGTCCTGACTTTC,CAWSWSRGRAGLAGGPTGANVLTF
TRBJ2-7,TRBD1,.,TRBV15,TGTGCCACCAGCAGATTTCCGGGACAGGGGAACAACGAGCAGTACTTC,CATSRFPGQGNNEQYF
TRBJ2-1,TRBD1,.,TRBV7-2,TGTGCCAGCAGCTTATACGGGGACAGGGGACGGGATGAGCAGTTCTTC,CASSLYGDRGRDEQFF
TRBJ2-5,.,.,TRBV7-6,TGTGCCAGCAGCTACGCCGGGCCTCCCGCAGAGGAGACCCAGTACTTC,CASSYAGPPAEETQYF
TRBJ2-7,.,.,TRBV18,TGTGCCAGCTCACCACCGAGGAGAGCGCTCTACGAGCAGTACTTC,CASSPPRRALYEQYF
TRBJ2-7,TRBD1,.,TRBV10-1,TGCGCCAGCAGTACCGGACAGGGGGCCTACGAGCAGTACTTC,CASSTGQGAYEQYF
TRBJ1-4,.,.,TRBV29-1,TGCGGCTGTGGGGGCATCGGTGAAAAACTGTTTTTT,CGCGGIGEKLFF
TRBJ2-1,.,.,TRBV6-1,TGTGCCAGCCAAATCGACAAGTACAATGAGCAGTTCTTC,CASQIDKYNEQFF
TRBJ1-2,.,.,TRBV7-2,TGTGCCAGCGGCCAGGATTGGGGGGCCTATGGCTACACCTTC,CASGQDWGAYGYTF
TRBJ1-3,.,.,TRBV4-3,TGCGCCAGCAGCCAAGGCGGGAGCTCTGGAAACACCATATATTTT,CASSQGGSSGNTIYF
TRBJ2-1,.,once,TRBV2,TGTGCCAGCAGTGAAACCAGGGGTAACAACAATGAGCAGTTCTTC,CASSETRGNNNEQFF
TRBJ1-2,.,.,TRBV6-1,TGTGCCAGCGAGGGGACACCGGGAGGTAACTATGGCTACACCTTC,CASEGTPGGNYGYTF
TRBJ1-1,.,.,TRBV5-1,TGCGCCAGCAGCTTGGTTGGAGAAAACACTGAAGCTTTCTTT,CASSLVGENTEAFF